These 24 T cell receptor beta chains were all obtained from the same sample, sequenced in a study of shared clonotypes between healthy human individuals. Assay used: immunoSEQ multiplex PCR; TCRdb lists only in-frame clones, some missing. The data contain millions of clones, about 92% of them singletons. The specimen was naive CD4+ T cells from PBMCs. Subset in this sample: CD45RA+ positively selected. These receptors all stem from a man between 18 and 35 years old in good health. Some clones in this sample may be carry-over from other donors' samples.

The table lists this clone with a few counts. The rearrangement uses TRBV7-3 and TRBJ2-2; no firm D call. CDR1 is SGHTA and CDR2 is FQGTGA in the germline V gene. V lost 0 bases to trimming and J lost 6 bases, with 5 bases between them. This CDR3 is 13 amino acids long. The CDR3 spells CASSLTGSGELFF. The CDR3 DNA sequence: TGTGCCAGCAGCTTAACGGGGTCCGGGGAGCTGTTTTTT.

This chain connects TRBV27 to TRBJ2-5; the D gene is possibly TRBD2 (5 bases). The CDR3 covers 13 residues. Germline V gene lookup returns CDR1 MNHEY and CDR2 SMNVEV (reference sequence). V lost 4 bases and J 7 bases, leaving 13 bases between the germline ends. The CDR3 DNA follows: TGTGCCAGCAGTTCATCCCCGAGGGCGACCCAGTACTTC. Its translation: CASSSSPRATQYF.

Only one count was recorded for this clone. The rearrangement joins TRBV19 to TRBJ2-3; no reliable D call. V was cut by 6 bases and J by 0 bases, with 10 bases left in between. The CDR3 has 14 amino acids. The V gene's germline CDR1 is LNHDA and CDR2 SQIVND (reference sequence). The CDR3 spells CASRPPGSTDTQYF. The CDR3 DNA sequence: TGTGCCAGTAGACCACCAGGTAGCACAGATACGCAGTATTTT.

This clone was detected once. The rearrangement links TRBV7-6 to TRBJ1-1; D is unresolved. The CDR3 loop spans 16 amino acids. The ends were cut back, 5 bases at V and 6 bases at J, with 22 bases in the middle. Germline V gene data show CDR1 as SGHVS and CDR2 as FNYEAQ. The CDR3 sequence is CASSHLAPTVNAEAFF. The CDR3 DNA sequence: TGTGCCAGCAGCCATCTCGCCCCAACGGTTAACGCTGAAGCTTTCTTT.

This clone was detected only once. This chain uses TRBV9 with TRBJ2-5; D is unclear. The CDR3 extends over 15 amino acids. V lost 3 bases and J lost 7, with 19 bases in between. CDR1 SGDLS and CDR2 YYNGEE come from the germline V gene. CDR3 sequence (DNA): TGTGCCAGCAGCGCGCATGTCCCCGGAGTAGGGACCCAGTACTTC. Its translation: CASSAHVPGVGTQYF.

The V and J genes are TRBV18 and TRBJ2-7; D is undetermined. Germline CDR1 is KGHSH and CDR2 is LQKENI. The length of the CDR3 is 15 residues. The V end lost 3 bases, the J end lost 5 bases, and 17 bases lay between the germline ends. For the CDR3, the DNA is TGTGCCAGCTCACCGTCAATTCTGGACGAAAACGAGCAGTACTTC. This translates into CASSPSILDENEQYF.

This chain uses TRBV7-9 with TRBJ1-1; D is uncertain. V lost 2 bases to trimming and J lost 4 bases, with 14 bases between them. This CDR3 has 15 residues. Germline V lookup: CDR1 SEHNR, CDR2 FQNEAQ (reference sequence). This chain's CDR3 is CASSLRGSGSTEAFF. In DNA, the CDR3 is TGTGCCAGCAGCTTAAGAGGGTCTGGGAGCACTGAAGCTTTCTTT.

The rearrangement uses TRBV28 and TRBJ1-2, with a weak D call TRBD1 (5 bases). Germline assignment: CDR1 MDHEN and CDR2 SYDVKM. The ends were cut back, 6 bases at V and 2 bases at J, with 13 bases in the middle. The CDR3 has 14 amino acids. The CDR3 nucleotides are TGTGCCAGCAGAGCGACAGCTAGGAACTATGGCTACACCTTC. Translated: CASRATARNYGYTF.

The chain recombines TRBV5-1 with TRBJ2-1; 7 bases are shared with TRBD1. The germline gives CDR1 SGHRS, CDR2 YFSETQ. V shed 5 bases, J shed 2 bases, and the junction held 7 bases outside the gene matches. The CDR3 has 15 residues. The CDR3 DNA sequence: TGCGCCAGCAGGCTAACAGGGGACCCCTACAATGAGCAGTTCTTC. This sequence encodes CASRLTGDPYNEQFF. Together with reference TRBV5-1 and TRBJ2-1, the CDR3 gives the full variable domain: KAGVTQTPRYLIKTRGQQVTLSCSPISGHRSVSWYQQTPGQGLQFLFEYFSETQRNKGNFPGRFSGRQFSNSRSEMNVSTLELGDSALYLCASRLTGDPYNEQFFGPGTRLTVL.

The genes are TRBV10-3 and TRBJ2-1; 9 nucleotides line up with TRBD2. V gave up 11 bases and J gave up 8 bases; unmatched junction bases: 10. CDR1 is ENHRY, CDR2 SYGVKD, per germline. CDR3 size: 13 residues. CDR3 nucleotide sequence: TGTGCCGGCCGAGGTAGCGGGAGAGATGAGCAGTTCTTC. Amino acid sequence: CAGRGSGRDEQFF.

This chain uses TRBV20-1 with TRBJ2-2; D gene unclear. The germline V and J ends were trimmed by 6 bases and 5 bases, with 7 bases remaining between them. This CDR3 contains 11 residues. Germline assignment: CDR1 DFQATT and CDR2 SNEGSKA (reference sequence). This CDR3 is CSAFSTGELFF. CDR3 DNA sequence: TGCAGTGCCTTCTCTACCGGGGAGCTGTTTTTT.

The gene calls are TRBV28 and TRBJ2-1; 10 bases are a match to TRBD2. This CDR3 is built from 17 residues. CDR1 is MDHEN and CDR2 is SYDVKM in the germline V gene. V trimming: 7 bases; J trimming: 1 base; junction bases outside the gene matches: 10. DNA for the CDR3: TGTGCCAGCACCCTATCCGGGACTAGCGTATCCTACAATGAGCAGTTCTTC. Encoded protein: CASTLSGTSVSYNEQFF.

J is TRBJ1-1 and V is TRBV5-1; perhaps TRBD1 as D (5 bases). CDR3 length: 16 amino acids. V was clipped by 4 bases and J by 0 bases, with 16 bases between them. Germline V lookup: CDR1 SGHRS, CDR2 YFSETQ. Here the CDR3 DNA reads TGCGCCAGCAGCCCTGGGGACCGAGAATTGAACACTGAAGCTTTCTTT. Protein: CASSPGDRELNTEAFF.

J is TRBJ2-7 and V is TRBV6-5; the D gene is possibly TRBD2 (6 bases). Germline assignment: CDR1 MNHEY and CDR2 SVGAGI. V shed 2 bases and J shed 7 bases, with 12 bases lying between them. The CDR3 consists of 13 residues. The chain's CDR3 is CASSYGLGREQYF. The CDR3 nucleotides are TGTGCCAGCAGTTACGGGCTAGGGAGGGAGCAGTACTTC.

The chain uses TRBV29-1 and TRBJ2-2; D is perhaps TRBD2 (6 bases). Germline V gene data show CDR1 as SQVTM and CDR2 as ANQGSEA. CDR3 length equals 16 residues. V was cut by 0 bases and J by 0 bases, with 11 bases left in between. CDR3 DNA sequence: TGCAGCGTTGAAGAAGCGATAGCGGCGAACACCGGGGAGCTGTTTTTT. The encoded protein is CSVEEAIAANTGELFF.

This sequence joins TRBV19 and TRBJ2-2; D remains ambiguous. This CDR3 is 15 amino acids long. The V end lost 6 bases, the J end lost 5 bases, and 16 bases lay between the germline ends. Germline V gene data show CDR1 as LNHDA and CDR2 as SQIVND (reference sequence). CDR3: CASSPNSRPTGELFF. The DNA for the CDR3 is TGTGCCAGTAGCCCAAATTCACGGCCAACCGGGGAGCTGTTTTTT.

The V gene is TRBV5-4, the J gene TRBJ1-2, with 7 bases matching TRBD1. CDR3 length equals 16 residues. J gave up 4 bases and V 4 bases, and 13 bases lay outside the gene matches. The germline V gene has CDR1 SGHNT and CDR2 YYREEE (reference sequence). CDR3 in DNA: TGTGCCAGCAGCGACCAATCCGGGACAGCGATCTATGGCTACACCTTC. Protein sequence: CASSDQSGTAIYGYTF.

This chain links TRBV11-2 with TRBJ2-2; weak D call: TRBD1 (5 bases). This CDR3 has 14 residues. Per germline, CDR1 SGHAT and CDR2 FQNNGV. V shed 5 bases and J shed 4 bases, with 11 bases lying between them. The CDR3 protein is CASSLRQSTGELFF. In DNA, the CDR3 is TGTGCCAGCAGCCTCAGACAGAGCACCGGGGAGCTGTTTTTT.

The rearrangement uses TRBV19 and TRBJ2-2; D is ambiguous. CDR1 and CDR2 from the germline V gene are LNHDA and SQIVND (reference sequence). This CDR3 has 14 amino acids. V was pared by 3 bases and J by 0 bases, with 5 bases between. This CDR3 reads CASSIESNTGELFF. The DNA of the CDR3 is TGTGCCAGTAGTATTGAGTCGAACACCGGGGAGCTGTTTTTT.

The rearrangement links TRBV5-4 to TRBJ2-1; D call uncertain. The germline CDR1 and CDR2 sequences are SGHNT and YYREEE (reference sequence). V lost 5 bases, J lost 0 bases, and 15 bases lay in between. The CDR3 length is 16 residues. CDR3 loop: CASSSGGRSSYNEQFF. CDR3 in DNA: TGTGCCAGCAGTTCAGGCGGCCGATCCTCCTACAATGAGCAGTTCTTC.

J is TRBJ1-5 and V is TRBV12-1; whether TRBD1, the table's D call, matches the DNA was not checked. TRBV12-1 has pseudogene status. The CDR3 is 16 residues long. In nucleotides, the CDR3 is TGTGCCAGCAGCTTCCTTTGCCGCAGGGGGCATCAGCCCCAGCATTTT. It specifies CASSFLCRRGHQPQHF.

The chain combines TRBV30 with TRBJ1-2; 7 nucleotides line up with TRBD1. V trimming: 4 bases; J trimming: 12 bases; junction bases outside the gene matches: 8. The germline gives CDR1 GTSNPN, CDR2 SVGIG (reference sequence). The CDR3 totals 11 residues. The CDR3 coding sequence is TGTGCCTGGATGAACGACAGGGATCACACCTTC. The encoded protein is CAWMNDRDHTF. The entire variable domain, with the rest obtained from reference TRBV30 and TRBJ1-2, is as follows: SQTIHQWPATLVQPVGSPLSLECTVEGTSNPNLYWYRQAAGRGLQLLFYSVGIGQISSEVPQNLSASRPQDRQFILSSKKLLLSDSGFYLCAWMNDRDHTFGSGTRLTVV.

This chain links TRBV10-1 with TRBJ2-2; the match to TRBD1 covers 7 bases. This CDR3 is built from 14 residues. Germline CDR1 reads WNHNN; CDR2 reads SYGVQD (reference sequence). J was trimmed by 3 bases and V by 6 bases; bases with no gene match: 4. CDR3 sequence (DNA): TGCGCCAGCAGGGGGGACAGAGACACCGGGGAGCTGTTTTTT. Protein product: CASRGDRDTGELFF.

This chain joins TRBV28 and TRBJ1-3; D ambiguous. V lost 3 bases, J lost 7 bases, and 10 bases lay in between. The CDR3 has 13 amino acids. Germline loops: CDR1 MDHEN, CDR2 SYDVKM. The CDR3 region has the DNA TGTGCCAGCAGTTTGCCCACCGGGAACACCATATATTTT. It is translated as CASSLPTGNTIYF.